This T cell receptor (beta chain) is drawn from a study of shared clonotypes between healthy human individuals (TCRdb year 2020). A note on the overall study: The cohort comprised a couple of women and a few men aged 18 to 49 years. Between about 0.94 and 8.9 billion PBMCs per donor were obtained by leukapheresis. For each donor, three plates each were used for CD4 naive and CD4 memory, two plates were used for CD8 naive, and one plate was used for CD8 memory. To estimate repertoire size and how much clonotype sharing occurs between individuals, the study deeply sequenced the blood TCR repertoires of roughly 5 healthy adults. Different laboratories and diverse techniques were used to prepare libraries and sequence TCR repertoires, to increase sequencing depth and limit assay-specific biases. General conclusions and limits of the study: Estimated clonotype richness was generally larger for naive than for memory subsets. About 4.5% of naive CD4, 3% to 3.5% of naive CD8, roughly 2.5% of memory CD4, and more than 0.35% of memory CD8 clonotypes were shared across several donors. Pairwise subsampling led to the expectation that sequencing depth would affect the degree of clonotype sharing among donors. Compared with non-shared clonotypes, the clonotypes found in all four sorted-subset donors had higher generation probabilities. The genetic and exposure-history diversity represented was limited by the small number of donors. Incomplete sequencing was indicated by rarefaction of sorted-subset datasets, despite the large sequencing depth. Sampling was restricted to blood, and TCR repertoires in tissue are likely to differ from TCR repertoires in blood.

CD8 naive samples consisted of CD45RO-negative cells that were positively selected for CCR7, yielding a CD45RA+CCR7+ population without TemRA cells. Donors were healthy HIV-negative adults with no recently reported acute infections or vaccinations. Every donor was a Caucasian adult living in Nashville, Tennessee, USA. Blood was collected by leukapheresis, and PBMCs were isolated by Ficoll-Histopaque density gradient centrifugation and then cryopreserved in liquid nitrogen vapor phase. Analytical flow cytometry was used to check the purity and quantity of every magnetically sorted T cell population. From each sorted fraction, genomic DNA was isolated and quantified by UV absorbance on a Nanodrop 2000c. Using the deep immunoSEQ assay, multiplex PCR amplified TCR CDR3 regions from genomic DNA. Extracted genomic DNA from each cell subset was distributed evenly across all wells of several immunoSEQ 96-well plates, and each plate was treated as a replicate. For sorted subsets, roughly 200 ng genomic DNA, equal to 25,000 to 35,000 T cell genomes, was loaded into each replicate PCR. Purified libraries were quantified with a Qubit 3.0 fluorometer, sized on a Bioanalyzer 2100, and re-quantified with the KAPA Library Quantification kit. Every immunoSEQ 96-well plate was sequenced on a dedicated single-read 150-cycle Illumina NextSeq 550 flow cell. The authors processed their data as follows. The immunoSEQ output contained only junctional sequences without quality scores, so filtering could not match that applied to full-length reads. Sequences were annotated with PyIR, a Python wrapper for IgBLAST v1.9, and V/J genes and CDR3 were assigned using IMGT germline references. Reads with weak V/J assignments (E-value above 1e-6), missing CDR3, stop codons, out-of-frame junctions, or ambiguous translated residues were removed. A V3J clonotype was defined by an identical inferred V gene, J gene, and CDR3 amino acid sequence. To compute the percentage overlap between repertoires, the number of shared unique clonotypes was divided by the size of the smaller repertoire. Repertoire richness was assessed with RTK rarefaction, the Chao1 estimator, and Recon v2.1 estimates of unobserved clonotypes. Generation probabilities for all TCRbeta clonotypes obtained by the gDNA method from several donors were computed using OLGA. Held by TCRdb, this immuneACCESS table contains in-frame sequences only and omits some clones. Under half of the omission traces to an unresolved V gene where checked; the cause of the rest is unknown. From that table come the V and J calls and clone size; the DNA was used to work out D and trimming. The sample table shows about 2.1 million clones, and 93% are seen once. The top ten hold about 1.7% of the sample.

Note on this clone: Which antigen it targets is not known. One base away there is no much larger clone; base qualities are not given.

The CDR3, cysteine through phenylalanine, is 18 amino acids long. Only CDR3 DNA remains: 54 bases, in frame from the first base. CDR1 and CDR2 were assigned from the germline V gene as SGHVS and FQNEAQ. V lost 1 base and J lost 7 bases, and the count of bases not matched to a germline gene is 19. The chain is made from TRBV7-8 and TRBJ2-7; the central 7 bases match TRBD1. The receptor was derived from a man aged 18 to 29 in good health. Some clones in this sample may be carry-over from other donors' samples. The sequencing input was naive CD8+ T cells from PBMCs. Reading the label with the study, this specimen's cell subset or site is: CD45RA+CCR7+. This receptor carries the CDR3 CASSLVLGFGTVGLEQYF. The DNA reads as follows: TGTGCCAGCAGCTTAGTTTTAGGGTTTGGGACAGTGGGCTTAGAGCAGTACTTC.